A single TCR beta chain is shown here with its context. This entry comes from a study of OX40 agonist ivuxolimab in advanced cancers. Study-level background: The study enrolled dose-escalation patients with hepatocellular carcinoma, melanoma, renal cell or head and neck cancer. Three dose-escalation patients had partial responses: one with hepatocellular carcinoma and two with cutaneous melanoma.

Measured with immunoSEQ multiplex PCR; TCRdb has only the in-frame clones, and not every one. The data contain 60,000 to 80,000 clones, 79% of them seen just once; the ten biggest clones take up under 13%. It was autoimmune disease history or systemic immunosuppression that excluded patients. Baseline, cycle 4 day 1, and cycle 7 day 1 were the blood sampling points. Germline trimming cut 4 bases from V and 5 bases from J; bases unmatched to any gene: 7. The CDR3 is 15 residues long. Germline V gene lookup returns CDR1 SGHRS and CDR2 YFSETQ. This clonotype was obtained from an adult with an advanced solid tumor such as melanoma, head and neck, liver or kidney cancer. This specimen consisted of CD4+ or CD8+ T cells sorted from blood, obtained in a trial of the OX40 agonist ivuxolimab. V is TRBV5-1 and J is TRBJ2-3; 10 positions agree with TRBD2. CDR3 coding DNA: TGCGCCAGCAGCCCATTAGCGGGGGGAAAAGATACGCAGTATTTT. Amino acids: CASSPLAGGKDTQYF.